This T cell receptor (beta chain) was identified during a study of control samples from healthy donors and cancer patients. This table comes from immunoSEQ multiplex PCR, and its TCRdb copy is limited to in-frame clones, with some not included. Of 100,000 to 150,000 clones listed, more than 90% are singletons. The germline V and J ends were trimmed by 2 bases and 2 bases, with 7 bases remaining between them. This CDR3 comprises 14 residues. CDR1 and CDR2 from the germline V gene are MNHEY and SMNVEV (reference sequence). J is TRBJ2-1 and V is TRBV27; D might be TRBD1 (6 bases). The specimen sequenced was blood. This clonotype was sampled from a young man in good health. The CDR3 coding sequence is TGTGCCAGCAGTTTAGGGGGCACCTACAATGAGCAGTTCTTC. Amino acids: CASSLGGTYNEQFF.